The TCR beta chain described here comes from a study of cytomegalovirus exposure and HLA in healthy donors. CDR1 and CDR2 from the germline V gene are GTSNPN and SVGIG (reference sequence). J lost 4 bases, V lost 5 bases, and 4 bases had no gene match. This CDR3 is built from 15 residues. The study ran its PCR with 60 Vbeta and 13 Jbeta primers. TCRdb's copy holds only in-frame clones and misses some; the assay was immunoSEQ multiplex PCR. This table holds approximately 180,000 clones. This receptor was obtained from a man under 40 in good health and CMV-seronegative. This chain links TRBV30 with TRBJ2-1; TRBD2 aligns across 14 bases. The sample was PBMCs. CDR3 residues: CAWGTSGSVYNEQFF. CDR3 bases: TGTGCCTGGGGGACTAGCGGGAGTGTATACAATGAGCAGTTCTTC.